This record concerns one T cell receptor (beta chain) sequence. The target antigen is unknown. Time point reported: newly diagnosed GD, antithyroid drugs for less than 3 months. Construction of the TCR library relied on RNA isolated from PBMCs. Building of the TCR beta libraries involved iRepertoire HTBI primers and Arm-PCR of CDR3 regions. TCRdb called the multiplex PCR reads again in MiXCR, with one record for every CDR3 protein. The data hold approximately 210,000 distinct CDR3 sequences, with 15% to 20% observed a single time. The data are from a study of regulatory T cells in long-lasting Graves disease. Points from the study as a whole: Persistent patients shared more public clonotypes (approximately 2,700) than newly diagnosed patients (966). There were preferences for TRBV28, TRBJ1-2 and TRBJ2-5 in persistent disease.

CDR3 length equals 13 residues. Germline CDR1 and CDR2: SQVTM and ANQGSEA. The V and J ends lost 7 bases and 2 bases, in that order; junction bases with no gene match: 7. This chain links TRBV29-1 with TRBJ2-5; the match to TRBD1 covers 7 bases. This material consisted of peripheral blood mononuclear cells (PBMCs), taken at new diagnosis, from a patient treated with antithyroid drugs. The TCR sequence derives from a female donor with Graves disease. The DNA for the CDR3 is TGCAGCGCCAGGACAGGCAGGCAAGAGACCCAGTACTTC. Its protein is CSARTGRQETQYF.